A single sample gave rise to the 19 T cell receptor beta chains below, sequenced in a study of beta chain features in type 1 diabetes. Study-wide points: Within each of all four CD4+ subsets, Type 1 diabetes patients had TCRB CDR3s that were moderately but significantly shorter.

Every bit of the isolated RNA underwent reverse transcription, so sequencing read expressed TCRB transcripts. The protocol was immunoSEQ multiplex PCR, while the TCRdb copy is restricted to in-frame clones and leaves out a portion. The sample shows some 160,000 clones, 8% to 8.5% of them seen only once. What these receptors recognize is not known. Sample: central memory CD4+ T cells from blood. Receptors originate from a woman younger than 30 with type 1 diabetes.

The CDR3 loop is CASSQQATNEKLFF. CDR3 DNA: TGTGCCAGCAGCCAACAAGCAACTAATGAAAAACTGTTTTTT. The chain carries TRBV11-1 and TRBJ1-4; no clear D. Germline V lookup: CDR1 SGHAT, CDR2 FQDESV (reference sequence). The CDR3 runs to 14 residues. With 5 bases removed from V and 0 bases from J, the gap between germline ends came to 7 bases.

V is TRBV4-1 and J is TRBJ2-5; tentative D call: TRBD1 (7 bases). The J call is in doubt because the DNA end fits TRBJ2-7 better. This CDR3 contains 15 residues. The germline gives CDR1 MGHRA, CDR2 YSYEKL. The DNA for the CDR3 is TGCGCCAGCAGCCAAGAAGGGCAGGGGGGTTACGAGCAGTACTTC. This encodes CASSQEGQGGYEQYF.

The chain carries TRBV28 and TRBJ2-5; D is possibly TRBD1 (6 bases). Trimming cost V 6 bases and J 6 bases, with 20 bases left between them. The CDR3 has 15 amino acids. CDR1 and CDR2 from the germline V gene are MDHEN and SYDVKM. DNA of the CDR3: TGTGCCAGCAGGCCACTACAGGGTACTGGGAAGACCCAGTACTTC. Its protein product is CASRPLQGTGKTQYF.

The V and J genes are TRBV11-3 and TRBJ2-3; 7 bases fit TRBD2. The V gene's germline CDR1 is SGHNT and CDR2 YENEEA. J lost 3 bases, V lost 6 bases, and 9 bases had no gene match. This CDR3 is built from 15 residues. The chain's CDR3 is CASRSRTSQTDTQYF. In nucleotides, the CDR3 is TGTGCCAGCAGGTCGAGGACTAGTCAGACAGATACGCAGTATTTT.

The J gene is TRBJ2-1, the V gene TRBV7-2; TRBD2 matches 11 bases. J gave up 10 bases and V 3 bases, and 2 bases lay outside the gene matches. Germline V lookup: CDR1 SGHTA, CDR2 FQGNSA. The CDR3 totals 13 residues. CDR3 protein: CASSFGTSGEQFF. The CDR3 DNA reads as TGTGCCAGCAGCTTCGGGACTAGCGGAGAGCAGTTCTTC.

This clone has a handful of counts. The chain carries TRBV4-3 and TRBJ2-6, with 7 nucleotides matching TRBD1. J was trimmed by 0 bases and V by 0 bases; bases with no gene match: 5. Germline CDR1 and CDR2: LGHNA and YSLEER. The CDR3 has 18 amino acids. The CDR3 nucleotides are TGCGCCAGCAGCCAAGAACCGGGACAGCTCTCTGGGGCCAACGTCCTGACTTTC. Amino acid sequence: CASSQEPGQLSGANVLTF.

This clone appeared a few times. The rearrangement uses TRBV5-4 and TRBJ2-7; 7 positions agree with TRBD1. The junction had 8 bases not matched to a gene; V was cut back by 6 bases and J by 5 bases. Looked up from germline, CDR1 is SGHNT and CDR2 is YYREEE (reference sequence). This CDR3 comprises 13 residues. DNA of the CDR3: TGTGCCAGCAACGACAGGGTTTCTCACGAGCAGTACTTC. The encoded protein is CASNDRVSHEQYF.

This clone appeared a few times. In DNA, the CDR3 is TGTGCCAGCTCACCAGGACAGGGGGCGTTTCAGCCCCAGCATTTT. Encoded protein: CASSPGQGAFQPQHF. The J gene is TRBJ1-5, the V gene TRBV18; 11 bases line up with TRBD1. The germline V gene has CDR1 KGHSH and CDR2 LQKENI. The CDR3 runs 15 residues. The V and J ends lost 2 bases and 6 bases, in that order; junction bases with no gene match: 3.

The rearrangement joins TRBV6-5 to TRBJ1-5, with no clear D. Per the germline V gene, CDR1 is MNHEY and CDR2 is SVGAGI. The V end lost 0 bases, the J end lost 1 base, and 7 bases lay between the germline ends. The CDR3 extends over 15 amino acids. The CDR3 spells CASSYSSKSNQPQHF. The CDR3 nucleotides read TGTGCCAGCAGTTACTCGTCCAAAAGCAATCAGCCCCAGCATTTT.

The gene calls are TRBV9 and TRBJ2-2; the D is unclear. V dropped 0 bases and J dropped 1 base, with 7 bases sitting between them. The CDR3 consists of 15 residues. In germline, CDR1 is SGDLS, CDR2 YYNGEE. In nucleotides, the CDR3 is TGTGCCAGCAGCGTAGCTGGGCAGAACACCGGGGAGCTGTTTTTT. Encoded protein: CASSVAGQNTGELFF.

The chain joins TRBV19 to TRBJ2-7; the D gene is possibly TRBD2 (6 bases). The CDR3 loop spans 12 amino acids. V was pared by 3 bases and J by 6 bases, with 9 bases between. CDR1 is LNHDA and CDR2 is SQIVND in the germline V gene (reference sequence). In DNA form, the CDR3 reads TGTGCCAGTAGTATGTCAGCGGGCGAGCAGTACTTC. This encodes CASSMSAGEQYF.

This clone was found a few times. The chain couples TRBV28 to TRBJ2-7; the match to TRBD1 covers 7 bases. Germline V gene sequence: CDR1 MDHEN, CDR2 SYDVKM. V lost 5 bases, J lost 5 bases, and 9 bases stayed unmatched. The CDR3 consists of 14 residues. In DNA form, the CDR3 reads TGTGCCAGCAGTCAGACAGGGAAGCTCAACGAGCAGTACTTC. It translates to CASSQTGKLNEQYF.

This clone has a handful of counts. The chain carries TRBV11-2 and TRBJ2-5; a possible D gene is TRBD1 (7 bases). From germline, CDR1 is SGHAT and CDR2 FQNNGV. The CDR3 runs to 16 residues. V dropped 1 base and J dropped 5 bases, with 17 bases sitting between them. CDR3 coding DNA: TGTGCCAGCAGCTTAGGCGGGACAGTTAGGAGGGAGACCCAGTACTTC. Protein sequence: CASSLGGTVRRETQYF.

The genes are TRBV4-2 and TRBJ2-1; 14 nucleotides line up with TRBD2. V shed 4 bases, J shed 5 bases, and the junction held 7 bases outside the gene matches. Germline lookup yields CDR1 LGHNA and CDR2 YNFKEQ. This CDR3 contains 17 residues. The CDR3 nucleotides read TGTGCCAGCAGCCGCCGAGGGGGACTAGCGGGAGACAATGAGCAGTTCTTC. Protein sequence: CASSRRGGLAGDNEQFF.

The chain carries TRBV4-3 and TRBJ1-4; tentative D call: TRBD1 (5 bases). V lost 0 bases and J 8 bases, leaving 7 bases between the germline ends. This CDR3 is 13 amino acids long. The germline V gene encodes CDR1 LGHNA and CDR2 YSLEER. The CDR3 DNA sequence: TGCGCCAGCAGCCAAGATCAGGGCGAAAAACTGTTTTTT. Its protein is CASSQDQGEKLFF.

V usage is TRBV18 and J usage is TRBJ2-1; 8 nucleotides agree with TRBD2. V shed 3 bases and J 8 bases; nucleotides not matched to a gene: 6. Germline CDR1 and CDR2: KGHSH and LQKENI. The CDR3 is 14 residues long. For the CDR3, the DNA is TGTGCCAGCTCACCTCTCAGCGGGAGCGATGAGCAGTTCTTC. Translated: CASSPLSGSDEQFF.

This clone was detected a few times. J is TRBJ1-2 and V is TRBV28, with TRBD1 matching 7 bases. The CDR3 spans 14 residues. Germline V CDR1 and CDR2: MDHEN, SYDVKM. V shed 6 bases, J shed 5 bases, and the junction held 9 bases outside the gene matches. The CDR3 spells CASRPSLTGYGYTF. CDR3 in DNA: TGTGCCAGCAGACCTTCGTTGACAGGGTATGGCTACACCTTC.

This clone was picked up a small number of times. The chain has TRBV18 and TRBJ1-1, with 8 nucleotides matching TRBD1. Germline CDR1 is KGHSH and CDR2 is LQKENI. This CDR3 spans 13 amino acids. The trim removed 3 bases at V and 4 bases at J, leaving 1 base unmatched. This CDR3 reads CASSPDRATEAFF. The CDR3 DNA follows: TGTGCCAGCTCACCGGACAGGGCCACTGAAGCTTTCTTT. Looking up the rest from reference TRBV18 and TRBJ1-1 gives the full variable domain: NAGVMQNPRHLVRRRGQEARLRCSPMKGHSHVYWYRQLPEEGLKFMVYLQKENIIDESGMPKERFSAEFPKEGPSILRIQQVVRGDSAAYFCASSPDRATEAFFGQGTRLTVV.

Details on this clone: The sample contains more than one DNA sequence encoding this CDR3. The chain carries TRBV9 and TRBJ2-7; 10 bases fit TRBD2. The V gene end was trimmed by 2 bases and the J gene end by 2 bases; junction bases not matched to a gene: 4. This CDR3 region has 15 residues. CDR1 is SGDLS and CDR2 is YYNGEE in the germline V gene. As DNA, the CDR3 is TGTGCCAGCAGCGTCGGGACTAGCGTAACCTACGAGCAGTACTTC. Its translation is CASSVGTSVTYEQYF.